The 25 T cell receptor beta chains below all came from one sample that was sequenced in a study of human T cells and chemical hapten exposure. Time point meaning: pre-sensitization, week 0. Treatment indicated: therapeutic diphenylcyclopropenone sensitization with weekly scalp DPC. Each CDR3 protein gets one entry after TCRdb re-called the RACE reads with MiXCR. The profile covers about 380,000 distinct CDR3 sequences, with roughly 5% appearing a single time and around 2.6% taken by the ten largest. Source: whole blood, taken in connection with sensitization to the hapten diphenylcyclopropenone (DPC). The receptor source for this set is a woman between 45 and 65 years old with alopecia areata. Some clones in this sample may be carry-over from other donors' samples.

The table lists this clonotype with many counts. The chain is built from TRBV18 and TRBJ1-4; D unclear. The CDR3 has 17 residues. Per the germline V gene, CDR1 is KGHSH and CDR2 is LQKENI. V was clipped by 2 bases and J by 0 bases, with 13 bases between them. The CDR3 loop reads CASSPNPQPATNEKLFF. CDR3 coding DNA: TGTGCCAGCTCACCAAATCCCCAGCCTGCAACTAATGAAAAACTGTTTTTT.

This clonotype was seen only a few times. This chain uses TRBV9 with TRBJ1-3; D unresolved. Germline V gives CDR1 SGDLS, CDR2 YYNGEE. The CDR3 spans 16 residues. Trimming cost V 0 bases and J 0 bases, with 10 bases left between them. The CDR3 sequence: CASSVEGSFSGNTIYF. The CDR3 DNA is TGTGCCAGCAGCGTAGAAGGGTCGTTCTCTGGAAACACCATATATTTT.

The chain joins TRBV20-1 to TRBJ2-3; 14 bases are shared with TRBD2. Germline CDR1 is DFQATT and CDR2 is SNEGSKA (reference sequence). J gave up 1 base and V 6 bases, and 15 bases lay outside the gene matches. CDR3 length equals 19 residues. CDR3 sequence: CSAYGLGLAGAVGTDTQYF. The CDR3 region has the DNA TGCAGTGCCTACGGCTTGGGACTAGCGGGGGCGGTGGGCACAGATACGCAGTATTTT.

This clonotype was seen a few times. The chain links TRBV7-2 to TRBJ2-3; D is ambiguous. This CDR3 is 14 amino acids long. Germline V CDR1 and CDR2: SGHTA, FQGNSA. V was cut by 5 bases and J by 0 bases, with 9 bases left in between. The CDR3 is CASSPSRSTDTQYF. The CDR3 region has the DNA TGTGCCAGCAGCCCTTCAAGGAGCACAGATACGCAGTATTTT. Supplemented by reference TRBV7-2 and TRBJ2-3, the full variable domain reads GAGVSQSPSNKVTEKGKDVELRCDPISGHTALYWYRQSLGQGLEFLIYFQGNSAPDKSGLPSDRFSAERTGGSVSTLTIQRTQQEDSAVYLCASSPSRSTDTQYFGPGTRLTVL.

This clonotype occurred many times. The chain links TRBV20-1 to TRBJ2-4, with a possible D match to TRBD2 (5 bases). The CDR3 contains 14 residues. Trimming removed 5 bases at V and 5 bases at J, with 16 bases between. Germline V gene sequence: CDR1 DFQATT, CDR2 SNEGSKA (reference sequence). In DNA, the CDR3 is TGCAGTGCTGGCCCTCTCAGCGGCCAAAACATTCAGTACTTC. Encoded protein: CSAGPLSGQNIQYF.

This clonotype was detected a few times. The rearrangement uses TRBV27 and TRBJ2-3; 7 bases map to TRBD2. This CDR3 spans 16 amino acids. Germline CDR1 and CDR2: MNHEY and SMNVEV (reference sequence). V was clipped by 3 bases and J by 4 bases; unmatched bases: 10. The CDR3 coding sequence is TGTGCCAGCAGTTTCGGGGCGGGGGTATGGGCAGATACGCAGTATTTT. Translation gives CASSFGAGVWADTQYF.

The genes are TRBV3-1 and TRBJ2-2; no firm D call. V dropped 5 bases and J dropped 5 bases, with 6 bases sitting between them. The CDR3 extends over 12 amino acids. Per the germline V gene, CDR1 is LGHDT and CDR2 is YNNKEL (reference sequence). CDR3: CASSKKTGELFF. The CDR3 bases are TGTGCCAGCAGCAAAAAGACCGGGGAGCTGTTTTTT.

The rearrangement uses TRBV12-3 or TRBV12-4 and TRBJ1-5; D unclear. The V gene lost 3 bases and the J gene lost 6 bases, with 15 bases spanning the gap. CDR3 length equals 15 residues. CDR3: CASSLEGVGGQPQHF. Here the CDR3 DNA reads TGTGCCAGCAGTTTGGAGGGCGTAGGAGGTCAGCCCCAGCATTTT.

The chain links TRBV7-2 to TRBJ1-2; 11 bases line up with TRBD1. Germline assignment: CDR1 SGHTA and CDR2 FQGNSA. CDR3 size: 17 residues. The junction had 9 bases not matched to a gene; V was cut back by 2 bases and J by 4 bases. This CDR3 is CASSLSLTDRGPYGYTF. The CDR3 DNA reads as TGTGCCAGCAGCTTAAGCCTCACGGACAGGGGGCCCTATGGCTACACCTTC.

This clonotype has only a few counts. The V and J genes are TRBV7-9 and TRBJ1-3, with TRBD1 as a possible D gene (5 bases). Germline V gene data show CDR1 as SEHNR and CDR2 as FQNEAQ (reference sequence). This CDR3 is 15 amino acids long. Trimming removed 1 base at V and 2 bases at J, with 9 bases between. The CDR3 DNA reads as TGTGCCAGCAGCTTAGTCGGGGGAGCTGGAAACACCATATATTTT. It codes for CASSLVGGAGNTIYF.

J is TRBJ1-1 and V is TRBV4-1; D is possibly TRBD1 (6 bases). This CDR3 region has 15 residues. Germline V lookup: CDR1 MGHRA, CDR2 YSYEKL. Deletions cut 4 bases from V and 0 bases from J, with 12 bases between. The CDR3 loop reads CASSPQWDMNTEAFF. CDR3 bases: TGCGCCAGCAGCCCCCAGTGGGACATGAACACTGAAGCTTTCTTT.

This clonotype was picked up many times. The chain carries TRBV5-1 and TRBJ1-1; 9 nucleotides agree with TRBD1. Germline loops: CDR1 SGHRS, CDR2 YFSETQ. J lost 5 bases, V lost 3 bases, and 5 bases had no gene match. This CDR3 has 14 residues. CDR3 sequence: CASSSDRGGTEAFF. The CDR3 coding sequence is TGCGCCAGCAGCTCGGACAGGGGAGGGACTGAAGCTTTCTTT.

This sequence joins TRBV20-1 and TRBJ2-1, with 14 bases aligning to TRBD2. This CDR3 has 17 amino acids. Per germline, CDR1 DFQATT and CDR2 SNEGSKA (reference sequence). The V gene end was trimmed by 6 bases and the J gene end by 7 bases; junction bases not matched to a gene: 14. This CDR3 reads CSAPGLAGGVGMNEQFF. In DNA form, the CDR3 reads TGCAGTGCCCCCGGACTAGCGGGAGGAGTTGGGATGAATGAGCAGTTCTTC.

This clonotype came up many times. The chain uses TRBV29-1 and TRBJ1-1; no firm D call. V lost 0 bases to trimming and J lost 8 bases, with 13 bases between them. This CDR3 spans 13 amino acids. Germline V CDR1 and CDR2: SQVTM, ANQGSEA. Here the CDR3 reads CSVEEATNLEAFF. The CDR3, as DNA: TGCAGCGTTGAAGAGGCGACAAATTTAGAAGCTTTCTTT. Using reference TRBV29-1 and TRBJ1-1 for the parts outside the CDR3, the full variable domain is SAVISQKPSRDICQRGTSLTIQCQVDSQVTMMFWYRQQPGQSLTLIATANQGSEATYESGFVIDKFPISRPNLTFSTLTVSNMSPEDSSIYLCSVEEATNLEAFFGQGTRLTVV.

This clonotype was recorded many times. This chain uses TRBV18 with TRBJ2-3; 15 nucleotides agree with TRBD2. V lost 4 bases to trimming and J lost 1 base; unmatched junction nucleotides: 6. Germline V CDR1 and CDR2: KGHSH, LQKENI. This CDR3 region has 18 residues. Here the CDR3 DNA reads TGTGCCAGCTCACTTGGACTAGCGGGGGGGCTGGGCACAGATACGCAGTATTTT. Its translation: CASSLGLAGGLGTDTQYF.

The chain has TRBV6-6 and TRBJ2-6, with a weak D call TRBD1 (6 bases). V lost 8 bases to trimming and J lost 4 bases, with 15 bases between them. This CDR3 has 15 amino acids. CDR1 and CDR2 (germline): MNHNY, SVGAGI (reference sequence). CDR3 region: CASLSRGTGANVLTF. CDR3 DNA: TGTGCCAGCCTCTCGAGGGGGACCGGGGCCAACGTCCTGACTTTC.

The rearrangement uses TRBV12-3 or TRBV12-4 and TRBJ2-1; D may be TRBD1 or TRBD2 (5 bases each). Trimming took 5 bases from V and 5 from J, leaving 16 bases between them. The CDR3 sequence is 15 residues long. The CDR3 bases are TGTGCCAGCAGTCCAACGGGGACGTATAACAATGAGCAGTTCTTC. Translation gives CASSPTGTYNNEQFF.

The rearrangement joins TRBV18 to TRBJ2-2; D gene uncertain. Germline CDR1 is KGHSH and CDR2 is LQKENI. The CDR3 runs 16 residues. V was trimmed by 0 bases and J by 0 bases, leaving 8 bases between them. DNA for the CDR3: TGTGCCAGCTCACCACCGGGCCGGACGAACACCGGGGAGCTGTTTTTT. Translating it yields CASSPPGRTNTGELFF.

V usage is TRBV6-5 and J usage is TRBJ1-1; D is uncertain. The CDR3 sequence is 14 residues long. V lost 6 bases and J 4 bases, leaving 15 bases between the germline ends. The germline V gene encodes CDR1 MNHEY and CDR2 SVGAGI. CDR3 in amino acids: CASRSLRESTEAFF. DNA of the CDR3: TGTGCCAGCAGATCACTCCGGGAGAGCACTGAAGCTTTCTTT.

This clonotype was seen at least ten times. The chain has TRBV5-1 and TRBJ1-1; possibly TRBD1 for D (5 bases). CDR1 is SGHRS, CDR2 YFSETQ, per germline. The V end lost 4 bases, the J end lost 0 bases, and 16 bases lay between the germline ends. The CDR3 covers 16 residues. This CDR3 reads CASSPLGGEVNTEAFF. The DNA of the CDR3 is TGCGCCAGCAGCCCCCTTGGGGGGGAAGTGAACACTGAAGCTTTCTTT.

This clonotype showed up many times. The chain recombines TRBV11-1 with TRBJ2-3, with D possibly called TRBD1 or TRBD2 (6 bases each). CDR3 length: 15 residues. Germline lookup yields CDR1 SGHAT and CDR2 FQDESV (reference sequence). V was pared by 5 bases and J by 0 bases, with 12 bases between. In nucleotides, the CDR3 is TGTGCCAGCAGCCGCCCGGGGGCTAGCACAGATACGCAGTATTTT. Translated, it gives CASSRPGASTDTQYF. Looking up the rest from reference TRBV11-1 and TRBJ2-3 gives the full variable domain: EAEVAQSPRYKITEKSQAVAFWCDPISGHATLYWYRQILGQGPELLVQFQDESVVDDSQLPKDRFSAERLKGVDSTLKIQPAELGDSAMYLCASSRPGASTDTQYFGPGTRLTVL.

This clonotype was recorded a few times. The chain joins TRBV15 to TRBJ2-3; D unclear. Germline values: CDR1 LNHNV, CDR2 YYDKDF (reference sequence). V was trimmed by 7 bases and J by 1 base, leaving 6 bases between them. This CDR3 has 12 residues. The CDR3 nucleotides are TGTGCCACCAATGCTCGCACAGATACGCAGTATTTT. It specifies CATNARTDTQYF. The whole variable domain, filled in from reference TRBV15 and TRBJ2-3, reads DAMVIQNPRYQVTQFGKPVTLSCSQTLNHNVMYWYQQKSSQAPKLLFHYYDKDFNNEADTPDNFQSRRPNTSFCFLDIRSPGLGDTAMYLCATNARTDTQYFGPGTRLTVL.

In its sample, this clonotype was seen many times. V gene TRBV5-5 combines with J gene TRBJ1-4; D ambiguous. V was trimmed by 5 bases and J by 0 bases, leaving 14 bases between them. Germline V gives CDR1 SGHKS, CDR2 YYEKEE (reference sequence). The CDR3 consists of 16 residues. CDR3 DNA: TGTGCCAGCAGTGCTGGGAATGTTGCAACTAATGAAAAACTGTTTTTT. Its protein is CASSAGNVATNEKLFF.

The rearrangement joins TRBV27 to TRBJ2-5, with TRBD2 identical over 8 bases. Germline values: CDR1 MNHEY, CDR2 SMNVEV (reference sequence). Germline trimming cut 3 bases from V and 1 base from J; bases unmatched to any gene: 7. The length of the CDR3 is 16 residues. This CDR3 reads CASSLRASGRQETQYF. The DNA for the CDR3 is TGTGCCAGCAGTTTGAGAGCTAGCGGGCGCCAAGAGACCCAGTACTTC.

This clonotype was seen repeatedly, ten times or more. J is TRBJ2-1 and V is TRBV7-6; 9 positions agree with TRBD2. Trimming took 7 bases from V and 7 from J; bases not matched to a gene: 11. The CDR3 runs 15 residues. Germline CDR1 reads SGHVS; CDR2 reads FNYEAQ. CDR3 sequence: CASTPSREGGNEQFF. Written as DNA, the CDR3 is TGTGCCAGCACCCCTTCGCGGGAGGGGGGGAATGAGCAGTTCTTC.